This T cell receptor beta chain was captured by sequencing in a study of blood T cell repertoires in COVID-19. In the study overall: Both acute and convalescent COVID-19 samples were obtained from the United States, Italy and Spain. The analysed material was cDNA or gDNA that came from T cells, B-cell-depleted T cells, or PBMCs.

This clone was recorded once. The authors' processing: By means of reference gene primer amplification, nucleated cell counts were estimated. Clones were read by immunoSEQ multiplex PCR, and TCRdb kept only the in-frame ones, dropping some. V and J calls and clone size are those listed in that table; D and trimming were worked out from the DNA. This table has fewer than 350,000 clones, 75% to 90% appearing once. The CDR3 is 15 residues long. CDR1 is MNHEY, CDR2 SVGAGI, per germline. V gave up 6 bases and J gave up 4 bases; unmatched junction bases: 11. The clonotype comes from a woman in her seventies with COVID-19, enrolled during active disease. This sequence joins TRBV6-5 and TRBJ1-2; 7 nucleotides align to TRBD1. Material for sequencing was peripheral blood. CDR3 sequence: CASRLGEGGAYGYTF. Here the CDR3 DNA reads TGTGCCAGCAGGCTGGGTGAAGGGGGCGCCTATGGCTACACCTTC.